The 22 T cell receptor beta chains below come from one sample, sequenced in a study of blood T cell repertoires in COVID-19. Some clones are missing from TCRdb's copy, which holds only in-frame ones; the method was immunoSEQ multiplex PCR. This sample has about 210,000 clones, with 80% to 90% found just once. Sequencing was performed on peripheral blood. These receptor sequences come from a woman older than 75 with COVID-19, enrolled during active disease.

The V call is TRBV3-1 (or the pseudogene TRBV3-2), the J call TRBJ1-1; D is unclear. The V end lost 1 base, the J end lost 3 bases, and 12 bases lay between the germline ends. This CDR3 spans 15 amino acids. CDR1 is LGHDT, CDR2 YNNKEL, per germline (reference sequence). The DNA of the CDR3 is TGTGCCAGCAGCCAAGGTTCCGGTTCGTACACTGAAGCTTTCTTT. This encodes CASSQGSGSYTEAFF.

The V gene is TRBV5-4, the J gene TRBJ2-5; TRBD2 matches at 13 bases. Unmatched junction bases numbered 0, after V lost 0 bases and J lost 1 base. There are 16 residues in the CDR3. Germline CDR1 is SGHNT and CDR2 is YYREEE (reference sequence). CDR3 region: CASSLGTSGGQETQYF. The CDR3 DNA is TGTGCCAGCAGCTTGGGGACTAGCGGGGGCCAAGAGACCCAGTACTTC.

This sequence joins TRBV3-1 (or the pseudogene TRBV3-2) and TRBJ1-6, with 9 bases matching TRBD1. Trimming cost V 4 bases and J 10 bases; bases outside gene matches: 5. Germline CDR1 and CDR2: LGHDT and YNNKEL (reference sequence). This CDR3 is 14 amino acids long. CDR3 amino acids: CASSLRDRASPLHF. For the CDR3, the DNA is TGTGCCAGCAGCCTACGGGACAGGGCATCACCCCTCCACTTT.

The V and J genes are TRBV3-1 (or the pseudogene TRBV3-2) and TRBJ2-1; 7 nucleotides align to TRBD2. The CDR3 is 16 residues long. Germline CDR1 and CDR2: LGHDT and YNNKEL (reference sequence). The V segment lost 3 bases and the J segment 11 bases; nucleotides outside the gene matches: 16. CDR3 amino acids: CASSQSERRGYGKQFF. The CDR3 coding sequence is TGTGCCAGCAGCCAGAGCGAGCGGCGGGGGTATGGTAAGCAGTTCTTC.

The chain links TRBV6-6 to TRBJ2-7, with 7 bases aligning to TRBD1. J lost 7 bases, V lost 8 bases, and 2 bases had no gene match. The V gene's germline CDR1 is MNHNY and CDR2 SVGAGI (reference sequence). The CDR3 contains 10 residues. This CDR3 is CASCRGEQYV. CDR3 DNA sequence: TGTGCCAGCTGCAGGGGGGAGCAGTACGTC.

This chain uses TRBV24-1 with TRBJ1-2; TRBD1 aligns across 8 bases. V lost 4 bases and J lost 7; bases outside the gene matches: 10. Germline CDR1 reads KGHDR; CDR2 reads SFDVKD. CDR3 size: 15 residues. The CDR3 coding sequence is TGTGCCACCAGTGAGAGCGGACAGGGAGTGAGTGGCTACACCTTC. Protein: CATSESGQGVSGYTF.

The chain combines TRBV9 with TRBJ2-1; TRBD2 might be the D (6 bases). CDR3 length: 14 amino acids. Germline CDR1 SGDLS, CDR2 YYNGEE. Trimming removed 3 bases from V and 7 bases from J, with 14 bases in between. CDR3 residues: CASSGNPGVNEQFF. As DNA, the CDR3 is TGTGCCAGCAGCGGAAATCCGGGGGTAAATGAGCAGTTCTTC.

CDR3 amino acids: CASSLPGQGNYGYTF. CDR3 coding DNA: TGTGCCAGCAGTTTACCGGGACAGGGAAACTATGGCTACACCTTC. The chain uses TRBV28 and TRBJ1-2, with 9 bases fitting TRBD1. The J segment lost 2 bases and the V segment lost 2 bases, leaving 3 bases of the junction unmatched. The CDR3 is 15 residues long. Germline loops: CDR1 MDHEN, CDR2 SYDVKM.

This clone was counted a few times. The gene calls are TRBV13 and TRBJ1-3, with 7 bases matching TRBD1. This CDR3 comprises 14 residues. Germline CDR1 PRHDT, CDR2 FYEKMQ (reference sequence). J gave up 2 bases and V 6 bases, and 4 bases lay outside the gene matches. DNA for the CDR3: TGTGCCAGCAGTCCAACAGGGGCTGGAAACACCATATATTTT. Its translation: CASSPTGAGNTIYF.

This clone was detected only a few times. V and J are TRBV5-1 and TRBJ2-1; the match to TRBD2 covers 7 bases. The CDR3 loop spans 17 amino acids. The V and J ends lost 4 bases and 4 bases, in that order; junction bases with no gene match: 14. CDR1 is SGHRS and CDR2 is YFSETQ in the germline V gene. The CDR3 reads CASSPRLGAGPYNEQFF. The CDR3 DNA follows: TGCGCCAGCAGCCCGCGGCTGGGAGCGGGGCCATACAATGAGCAGTTCTTC.

This clone has only one observation. The CDR3 DNA reads TGTGCCAGCAGCTTGGGGGGGGTCTACGAGCAGTACTTC. The encoded protein is CASSLGGVYEQYF. The rearrangement uses TRBV11-1 and TRBJ2-7; 7 bases are shared with TRBD2. V dropped 3 bases and J dropped 3; count of bases not matched to a gene: 2. Germline V CDR1 and CDR2: SGHAT, FQDESV (reference sequence). This CDR3 contains 13 residues.

The rearrangement joins TRBV2 to TRBJ1-3, with D possibly matching TRBD1 (6 bases). Deletions cut 6 bases from V and 2 bases from J, with 14 bases between. In germline, CDR1 is SNHLY, CDR2 FYNNEI. This CDR3 has 15 residues. The CDR3 DNA is TGTGCCAGCAGCGGCAACAGGGTAGCTGGAAACACCATATATTTT. Translating it yields CASSGNRVAGNTIYF.

This clone appeared once. The rearrangement joins TRBV6-2 or TRBV6-3 to TRBJ1-1, with 7 nucleotides matching TRBD1. CDR1 MNHEY and CDR2 SVGEGT come from the germline V gene. The CDR3 runs to 13 residues. The trim removed 2 bases at V and 4 bases at J, leaving 1 base unmatched. CDR3 nucleotides: TGTGCCAGCAGTTACAGGGGGCGCACTGAAGCTTTCTTT. Translated, it gives CASSYRGRTEAFF.

The rearrangement links TRBV19 to TRBJ2-5; possibly TRBD1 for D (6 bases). This CDR3 comprises 12 residues. The germline V gene has CDR1 LNHDA and CDR2 SQIVND (reference sequence). The V and J ends lost 4 bases and 9 bases respectively, with 12 bases between them. The CDR3 spells CASSNRQAAQYF. CDR3 nucleotide sequence: TGTGCCAGTAGTAACCGACAGGCCGCCCAGTACTTC.

This chain uses TRBV6-5 with TRBJ2-1, with D tentatively TRBD1 (5 bases). The germline CDR1 and CDR2 sequences are MNHEY and SVGAGI. V dropped 2 bases and J dropped 9 bases, with 14 bases sitting between them. The CDR3 loop spans 14 amino acids. CDR3 region: CASSYELARGEQFF. Here the CDR3 DNA reads TGTGCCAGCAGTTACGAACTTGCTAGGGGTGAGCAGTTCTTC.

This chain connects TRBV5-1 to TRBJ1-1; possible D gene TRBD1, 5 bases. V was clipped by 0 bases and J by 1 base, with 10 bases between them. Per the germline V gene, CDR1 is SGHRS and CDR2 is YFSETQ. CDR3 length: 15 residues. The CDR3 region has the DNA TGCGCCAGCAGCTTGGGGGTAACAGGGAACACTGAAGCTTTCTTT. As protein: CASSLGVTGNTEAFF.

The chain uses TRBV5-1 and TRBJ2-2; the D is unclear. There are 11 residues in the CDR3. Germline V lookup: CDR1 SGHRS, CDR2 YFSETQ. V lost 7 bases and J 8 bases, leaving 9 bases between the germline ends. The CDR3 region has the DNA TGCGCCAGCTCCCGGGTAGGGGAGCTGTTTTTT. This encodes CASSRVGELFF.

This clone has a single count. This sequence joins TRBV7-9 and TRBJ1-4, with TRBD1 matching 7 bases. The V and J ends lost 2 bases and 4 bases, in that order; junction bases with no gene match: 4. CDR3 size: 15 residues. Looked up from germline, CDR1 is SEHNR and CDR2 is FQNEAQ (reference sequence). The CDR3 reads CASSLQTGNNEKLFF. CDR3 nucleotide sequence: TGTGCCAGCAGCTTACAGACAGGGAATAATGAAAAACTGTTTTTT.

V is TRBV11-2 and J is TRBJ2-1, with TRBD1 matching over 7 bases. The CDR3 runs 13 residues. The J segment lost 9 bases and the V segment lost 8 bases, leaving 10 bases of the junction unmatched. CDR1 is SGHAT, CDR2 FQNNGV, per germline. CDR3 in amino acids: CASGQDFNGEQFF. The CDR3 DNA sequence: TGTGCCAGCGGACAGGATTTTAACGGTGAGCAGTTCTTC.

The genes are TRBV27 and TRBJ2-5, with 14 bases that match TRBD2. Germline CDR1 is MNHEY and CDR2 is SMNVEV (reference sequence). The length of the CDR3 is 19 residues. Trimming removed 3 bases from V and 5 bases from J; junction bases left unmatched: 14. CDR3: CASSLAPPTSGGATETQYF. For the CDR3, the DNA is TGTGCCAGCAGTTTGGCTCCCCCGACTAGCGGGGGGGCTACGGAGACCCAGTACTTC.

The gene calls are TRBV29-1 and TRBJ2-2; possible D gene TRBD2, 5 bases. The germline V and J ends were trimmed by 4 bases and 0 bases, with 9 bases remaining between them. The CDR3 loop spans 14 amino acids. Per the germline V gene, CDR1 is SQVTM and CDR2 is ANQGSEA. The CDR3 spells CSVAVGANTGELFF. In DNA, the CDR3 is TGCAGCGTTGCCGTGGGAGCGAACACCGGGGAGCTGTTTTTT.

The J gene is TRBJ1-6, the V gene TRBV19, with 10 bases identical to TRBD1. CDR1 is LNHDA and CDR2 is SQIVND in the germline V gene (reference sequence). CDR3 length equals 15 residues. V was pared by 6 bases and J by 8 bases, with 7 bases of the junction left unmatched. CDR3 DNA sequence: TGTGCCAGTAGATTGACAGGGGGCCAGGATTCACCCCTCCACTTT. This translates into CASRLTGGQDSPLHF. Complete variable domain (other parts from reference TRBV19 and TRBJ1-6): DGGITQSPKYLFRKEGQNVTLSCEQNLNHDAMYWYRQDPGQGLRLIYYSQIVNDFQKGDIAEGYSVSREKKESFPLTVTSAQKNPTAFYLCASRLTGGQDSPLHFGNGTRLTVT.